This TCR beta chain was sequenced in a study of early T cells in non-severe SARS-CoV-2 infection. TCRdb used MiXCR to reprocess the 5' RACE reads, holding one entry per CDR3 protein. The table records fewer than 75,000 distinct CDR3 sequences, roughly a sixth of them present only once. Germline assignment: CDR1 GTSNPN and CDR2 SVGIG (reference sequence). V lost 1 base and J lost 3, with 14 bases in between. The CDR3 runs 15 residues. The V and J genes are TRBV30 and TRBJ2-3; maybe TRBD1 (6 bases). The receptor comes from an adult who was a healthcare worker with PCR-confirmed SARS-CoV-2 infection or an uninfected control (not recorded which). Here the sequenced sample was whole blood, taken at baseline. CDR3 in DNA: TGTGCCTGGAGTGATGGGGGCCTAGGGACAGATACGCAGTATTTT. Its translation: CAWSDGGLGTDTQYF.